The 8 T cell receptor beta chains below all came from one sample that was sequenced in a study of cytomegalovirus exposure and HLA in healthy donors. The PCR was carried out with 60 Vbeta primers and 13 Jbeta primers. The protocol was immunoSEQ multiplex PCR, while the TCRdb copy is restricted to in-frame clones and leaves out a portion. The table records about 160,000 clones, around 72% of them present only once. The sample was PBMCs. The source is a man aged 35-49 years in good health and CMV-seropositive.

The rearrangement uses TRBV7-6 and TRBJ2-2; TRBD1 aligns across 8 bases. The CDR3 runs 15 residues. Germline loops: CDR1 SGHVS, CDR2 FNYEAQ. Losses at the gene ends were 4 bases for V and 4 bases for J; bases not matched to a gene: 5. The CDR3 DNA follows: TGTGCCAGCAGCTCCGGGACAGGAAGCACCGGGGAGCTGTTTTTT. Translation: CASSSGTGSTGELFF.

The CDR3, as DNA: TGTGCCAGCAGTTTAAGGTCGGGGGGAGCGGGGGGGCAGTACTTC. Its translation is CASSLRSGGAGGQYF. The chain is built from TRBV6-6 and TRBJ2-7; 9 nucleotides line up with TRBD2. Germline V gene sequence: CDR1 MNHNY, CDR2 SVGAGI (reference sequence). The CDR3 is 15 residues long. Unmatched junction bases numbered 13, after V lost 4 bases and J lost 9 bases.

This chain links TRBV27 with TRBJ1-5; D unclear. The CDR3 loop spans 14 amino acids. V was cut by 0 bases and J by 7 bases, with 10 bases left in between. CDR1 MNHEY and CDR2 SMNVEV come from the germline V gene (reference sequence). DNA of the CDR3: TGTGCCAGCAGTTTATCATCCCCGGAGCAGCCCCAGCATTTT. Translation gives CASSLSSPEQPQHF.

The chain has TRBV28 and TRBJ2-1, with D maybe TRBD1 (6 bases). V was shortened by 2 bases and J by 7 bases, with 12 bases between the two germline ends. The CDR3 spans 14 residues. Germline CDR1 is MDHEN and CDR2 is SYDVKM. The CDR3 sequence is CASSLVMQGNEQFF. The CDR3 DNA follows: TGTGCCAGCAGTTTAGTGATGCAGGGGAATGAGCAGTTCTTC.

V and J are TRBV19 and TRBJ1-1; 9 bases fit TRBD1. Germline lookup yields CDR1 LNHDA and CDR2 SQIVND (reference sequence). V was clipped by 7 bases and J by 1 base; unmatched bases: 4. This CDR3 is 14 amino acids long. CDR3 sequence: CASTPGQGNTEAFF. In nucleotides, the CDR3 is TGTGCCAGTACCCCGGGACAGGGGAACACTGAAGCTTTCTTT.

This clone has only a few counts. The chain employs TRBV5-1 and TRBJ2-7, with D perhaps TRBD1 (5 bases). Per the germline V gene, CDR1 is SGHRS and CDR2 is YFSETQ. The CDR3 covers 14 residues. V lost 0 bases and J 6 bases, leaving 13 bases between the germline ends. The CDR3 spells CASSLGQLMGEQYF. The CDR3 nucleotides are TGCGCCAGCAGCTTGGGACAGCTAATGGGCGAGCAGTACTTC.

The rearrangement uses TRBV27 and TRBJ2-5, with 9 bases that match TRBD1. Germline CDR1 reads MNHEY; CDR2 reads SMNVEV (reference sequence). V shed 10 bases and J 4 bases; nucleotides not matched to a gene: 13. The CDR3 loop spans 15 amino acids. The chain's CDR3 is CATIAGTGSRETQYF. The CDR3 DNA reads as TGTGCCACCATTGCCGGGACAGGGTCTAGAGAGACCCAGTACTTC.

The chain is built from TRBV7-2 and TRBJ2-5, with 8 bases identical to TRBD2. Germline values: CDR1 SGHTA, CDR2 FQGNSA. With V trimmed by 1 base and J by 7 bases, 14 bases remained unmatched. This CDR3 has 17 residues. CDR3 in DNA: TGTGCCAGCAGCTTAGAGGGTGGGCGGGGGGCAATCGGGACCCAGTACTTC. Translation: CASSLEGGRGAIGTQYF.